These 20 T cell receptor beta chains originate from one sample sequenced in a study of OX40 agonist ivuxolimab in advanced cancers. Library preparation was by the immunoSEQ multiplex PCR assay. Here the immuneACCESS table is served through TCRdb, limited to in-frame sequences with V and J called. Missing clones are a known gap in these copies; in checked studies unresolved V genes cover under half, and the rest lacks a known reason. Within this sample are 60,000 to 80,000 clones, with approximately 81% of them counted one time only. Approximately 5% of the sample is held by the ten biggest clonotypes. Sequences were derived from CD4+ or CD8+ T cells sorted from blood, sampled in a trial of the OX40 agonist ivuxolimab. The receptor set was obtained from an adult with an advanced solid tumor such as melanoma, head and neck, liver or kidney cancer.

The chain employs TRBV2 and TRBJ2-1, with a possible D match to TRBD1 (6 bases). CDR3 length equals 12 residues. From germline, CDR1 is SNHLY and CDR2 FYNNEI. The V gene lost 1 base and the J gene lost 10 bases, with 8 bases spanning the gap. The CDR3 is CASSEERGEQFF. CDR3 bases: TGTGCCAGCAGTGAAGAGAGGGGGGAGCAGTTCTTC. Supplemented by reference TRBV2 and TRBJ2-1, the full variable domain reads EPEVTQTPSHQVTQMGQEVILRCVPISNHLYFYWYRQILGQKVEFLVSFYNNEISEKSEIFDDQFSVERPDGSNFTLKIRSTKLEDSAMYFCASSEERGEQFFGPGTRLTVL.

The V gene is TRBV18, the J gene TRBJ2-4; 11 bases are a match to TRBD2. J was trimmed by 0 bases and V by 1 base; bases with no gene match: 11. In germline, CDR1 is KGHSH, CDR2 LQKENI. The CDR3 extends over 20 amino acids. The CDR3 coding sequence is TGTGCCAGCTCACCACAAGGGCTAGCGGGAGGTACTCTAGCCAAAAACATTCAGTACTTC. Its protein product is CASSPQGLAGGTLAKNIQYF.

The chain carries TRBV5-1 and TRBJ1-2; D is unresolved. V was shortened by 4 bases and J by 0 bases, with 10 bases between the two germline ends. This CDR3 is built from 14 residues. The V gene's germline CDR1 is SGHRS and CDR2 YFSETQ. The CDR3 nucleotides read TGCGCCAGCAGCCTCGACACCCCTAACTATGGCTACACCTTC. This sequence encodes CASSLDTPNYGYTF.

The CDR3 DNA follows: TGTGCCAGCAGTTCGGGGGCAGGAGGCTGGCAGTATTTT. Translation: CASSSGAGGWQYF. This chain joins TRBV28 and TRBJ2-3; tentatively, D is TRBD1 or TRBD2 (6 bases each). The germline gives CDR1 MDHEN, CDR2 SYDVKM. Trimming stripped 4 bases from V and 11 bases from J, with 16 bases between. The CDR3 covers 13 residues.

The rearrangement joins TRBV9 to TRBJ2-3; TRBD2 might be the D (6 bases). CDR3 length equals 14 residues. Germline V lookup: CDR1 SGDLS, CDR2 YYNGEE. The V gene lost 0 bases and the J gene lost 3 bases, with 8 bases spanning the gap. CDR3 sequence reads: CASSVVAGTDTQYF. The CDR3 nucleotides are TGTGCCAGCAGCGTAGTGGCGGGGACAGATACGCAGTATTTT. Full variable domain (rest looked up from reference TRBV9 and TRBJ2-3): DSGVTQTPKHLITATGQRVTLRCSPRSGDLSVYWYQQSLDQGLQFLIQYYNGEERAKGNILERFSAQQFPDLHSELNLSSLELGDSALYFCASSVVAGTDTQYFGPGTRLTVL.

A note on this clone: Other DNA sequences of this sample code for an identical CDR3. The V gene is TRBV5-4, the J gene TRBJ2-5; D might be TRBD1 or TRBD2, each matching 7 bases. Trimming took off 2 bases at V and 4 bases at J, with 18 bases between the two ends. Per the germline V gene, CDR1 is SGHNT and CDR2 is YYREEE (reference sequence). The CDR3 extends over 16 amino acids. The CDR3 bases are TGTGCCAGCAGCTTAGGGGGGGCAGGGGGTCGAGAGACCCAGTACTTC. Protein: CASSLGGAGGRETQYF. The complete variable domain, with remaining parts taken from reference TRBV5-4 and TRBJ2-5, reads ETGVTQSPTHLIKTRGQQVTLRCSSQSGHNTVSWYQQALGQGPQFIFQYYREEENGRGNFPPRFSGLQFPNYSSELNVNALELDDSALYLCASSLGGAGGRETQYFGPGTRLLVL.

The chain couples TRBV6-5 to TRBJ2-7; possible D gene TRBD1, 6 bases. The CDR3 extends over 12 amino acids. Per the germline V gene, CDR1 is MNHEY and CDR2 is SVGAGI. V dropped 6 bases and J dropped 2 bases, with 8 bases sitting between them. The CDR3 DNA reads as TGTGCCAGCAGGAGGGGGACCTACGAGCAGTACTTC. Its protein is CASRRGTYEQYF.

The chain is built from TRBV30 and TRBJ1-6; D ambiguous. Germline CDR1 and CDR2: GTSNPN and SVGIG (reference sequence). The CDR3 length is 14 residues. The ends were cut back, 5 bases at V and 9 bases at J, with 17 bases in the middle. The CDR3 bases are TGTGCCTGGGAGAAGACCGGGTTGGGTTCACCCCTCCACTTT. Protein: CAWEKTGLGSPLHF.

The V call is TRBV10-2, the J call TRBJ1-2, with no clear D. The CDR3 has 13 residues. Trimming left V 2 bases short and J 1 base short, with 5 bases between. Germline CDR1 WSHSY, CDR2 SAAADI. The DNA for the CDR3 is TGCGCCAGCAGTGAGGCAGATAACTATGGCTACACCTTC. Translated: CASSEADNYGYTF.

The chain combines TRBV7-9 with TRBJ1-1, with D uncertain. Germline CDR1 reads SEHNR; CDR2 reads FQNEAQ (reference sequence). The CDR3 spans 13 residues. V lost 1 base and J 3 bases, leaving 6 bases between the germline ends. Written as DNA, the CDR3 is TGTGCCAGCAGCTTAGGAAGATACACTGAAGCTTTCTTT. It is translated as CASSLGRYTEAFF.

The V call is TRBV6-6, the J call TRBJ1-1, with 7 bases aligning to TRBD1. V shed 0 bases and J 3 bases; nucleotides not matched to a gene: 4. CDR1 MNHNY and CDR2 SVGAGI come from the germline V gene (reference sequence). The CDR3 totals 15 residues. Written as DNA, the CDR3 is TGTGCCAGCAGTTACTCGTCGACAGGGTACACTGAAGCTTTCTTT. Amino acid sequence: CASSYSSTGYTEAFF.

The chain couples TRBV5-6 to TRBJ1-2; 7 nucleotides line up with TRBD1. CDR1 SGHDT and CDR2 YYEEEE come from the germline V gene. CDR3 length: 11 amino acids. V was pared by 4 bases and J by 7 bases, with 1 base of the junction left unmatched. This chain's CDR3 is CASSRQGGYTF. CDR3 nucleotides: TGTGCCAGCAGCCGACAGGGTGGCTACACCTTC.

This clone showed up just once. The chain combines TRBV11-3 with TRBJ2-2, with a possible D match to TRBD1 (5 bases). The germline V and J ends were trimmed by 2 bases and 3 bases, with 16 bases remaining between them. The CDR3 is 17 residues long. CDR1 is SGHNT and CDR2 is YENEEA in the germline V gene. The CDR3 loop reads CASSLPSSGSDTGELFF. CDR3 in DNA: TGTGCCAGCAGCTTACCCTCATCAGGGTCAGACACCGGGGAGCTGTTTTTT.

This rearrangement joins TRBV6-5 to TRBJ2-7; no firm D call. Trimming removed 6 bases at V and 3 bases at J, with 15 bases between. The germline V gene encodes CDR1 MNHEY and CDR2 SVGAGI. CDR3 size: 14 residues. The DNA of the CDR3 is TGTGCCAGCAGCCAAGAAGGGTTCCACTACGAGCAGTACTTC. Its protein product is CASSQEGFHYEQYF.

The chain recombines TRBV15 with TRBJ2-3, with 7 bases identical to TRBD2. Germline lookup yields CDR1 LNHNV and CDR2 YYDKDF (reference sequence). The J segment lost 5 bases and the V segment lost 0 bases, leaving 2 bases of the junction unmatched. CDR3 size: 14 residues. The chain's CDR3 is CATSRDGGGDTQYF. CDR3 DNA sequence: TGTGCCACCAGCAGAGATGGGGGGGGAGATACGCAGTATTTT.

This clone was seen just once. This chain uses TRBV5-1 with TRBJ1-2, with a tentative D call TRBD1 (5 bases). Germline CDR1 reads SGHRS; CDR2 reads YFSETQ. The CDR3 covers 15 residues. V was shortened by 0 bases and J by 4 bases, with 13 bases between the two germline ends. CDR3 amino acids: CASSLEWDGTYGYTF. CDR3 nucleotide sequence: TGCGCCAGCAGCTTGGAATGGGACGGCACCTATGGCTACACCTTC.

The chain recombines TRBV6-6 with TRBJ2-7, with 8 nucleotides matching TRBD1. CDR1 and CDR2 from the germline V gene are MNHNY and SVGAGI (reference sequence). The CDR3 length is 14 residues. V trimming: 6 bases; J trimming: 0 bases; junction bases outside the gene matches: 4. As DNA, the CDR3 is TGTGCCAGCAGGCCGACAGGGGCCTCCTACGAGCAGTACTTC. Amino acids: CASRPTGASYEQYF.

The genes are TRBV5-4 and TRBJ1-1; TRBD1 agrees at 9 bases. The CDR3 runs 17 residues. Per the germline V gene, CDR1 is SGHNT and CDR2 is YYREEE (reference sequence). V dropped 6 bases and J dropped 3; count of bases not matched to a gene: 15. CDR3 loop: CASTPTPGQGLYTEAFF. CDR3 coding DNA: TGTGCCAGCACCCCCACCCCGGGACAGGGATTGTACACTGAAGCTTTCTTT.

The rearrangement joins TRBV6-1 to TRBJ1-3; perhaps TRBD1 as D (5 bases). The V and J ends lost 10 bases and 0 bases respectively, with 13 bases between them. The CDR3 consists of 14 residues. The germline V gene has CDR1 MNHNS and CDR2 SASEGT. The CDR3 coding sequence is TGTGCCACCCAGGGCCCTCGCTCTGGAAACACCATATATTTT. Translated: CATQGPRSGNTIYF.

This chain connects TRBV5-4 to TRBJ2-3, with 8 bases that match TRBD2. This CDR3 contains 16 residues. The trim removed 0 bases at V and 5 bases at J, leaving 8 bases unmatched. CDR1 is SGHNT, CDR2 YYREEE, per germline (reference sequence). CDR3 protein: CASSLDSGSGRDTQYF. The CDR3 DNA follows: TGTGCCAGCAGCTTGGACAGCGGGAGTGGTCGAGATACGCAGTATTTT.